The next 13 T cell receptor beta chains were all read from a single sample in a study of blood T cell repertoires in COVID-19. Profiled with immunoSEQ multiplex PCR; TCRdb holds only in-frame clones, not every one. Of 350,000 or so clones in the sample, 90% were seen once. The sequenced sample consisted of peripheral blood. These receptors originate from a man aged 18 to 30 with active or convalescent COVID-19.

This chain joins TRBV28 and TRBJ1-2, with 8 nucleotides matching TRBD1. V trimming: 5 bases; J trimming: 8 bases; junction bases outside the gene matches: 16. The CDR3 loop spans 16 amino acids. Germline V CDR1 and CDR2: MDHEN, SYDVKM. The CDR3 region has the DNA TGTGCCAGCAGTGGGCAGGGGGCTGTCCCCTCTATGGGCTACACCTTC. Translating it yields CASSGQGAVPSMGYTF.

The V gene is TRBV6-5, the J gene TRBJ2-1, with D maybe TRBD2 (6 bases). This CDR3 region has 14 residues. Germline CDR1 is MNHEY and CDR2 is SVGAGI. The V end lost 6 bases, the J end lost 1 base, and 10 bases lay between the germline ends. The CDR3 loop reads CASSRLVSYNEQFF. The CDR3 region has the DNA TGTGCCAGCAGCCGACTAGTTTCCTACAATGAGCAGTTCTTC.

This rearrangement joins TRBV7-9 to TRBJ2-2; 9 bases map to TRBD2. Germline CDR1 is SEHNR and CDR2 is FQNEAQ (reference sequence). This CDR3 contains 16 residues. V trimming: 5 bases; J trimming: 4 bases; junction bases outside the gene matches: 8. Written as DNA, the CDR3 is TGTGCCAGCAGCCCGAGGACTAGCGTGGGCACCGGGGAGCTGTTTTTT. It translates to CASSPRTSVGTGELFF. Combining the CDR3 with reference TRBV7-9 and TRBJ2-2 gives the whole variable domain DTGVSQNPRHKITKRGQNVTFRCDPISEHNRLYWYRQTLGQGPEFLTYFQNEAQLEKSRLLSDRFSAERPKGSFSTLEIQRTEQGDSAMYLCASSPRTSVGTGELFFGEGSRLTVL.

As regards this clone: This specimen includes other DNA sequences encoding the same CDR3. The rearrangement links TRBV5-1 to TRBJ2-2; 7 nucleotides align to TRBD1. The CDR3 length is 15 residues. J gave up 1 base and V 4 bases, and 4 bases lay outside the gene matches. The germline CDR1 and CDR2 sequences are SGHRS and YFSETQ. CDR3 nucleotides: TGCGCCAGCAGCGCAGGACAGGTGAACACCGGGGAGCTGTTTTTT. It yields the protein CASSAGQVNTGELFF. The whole variable domain, remainder taken from reference TRBV5-1 and TRBJ2-2, is KAGVTQTPRYLIKTRGQQVTLSCSPISGHRSVSWYQQTPGQGLQFLFEYFSETQRNKGNFPGRFSGRQFSNSRSEMNVSTLELGDSALYLCASSAGQVNTGELFFGEGSRLTVL.

The chain links TRBV6-6 to TRBJ2-1; 8 bases map to TRBD2. The junction had 8 bases not matched to a gene; V was cut back by 6 bases and J by 10 bases. The CDR3 consists of 13 residues. Per the germline V gene, CDR1 is MNHNY and CDR2 is SVGAGI (reference sequence). CDR3 in amino acids: CASSGGAGLEQFF. CDR3 in DNA: TGTGCCAGCAGCGGGGGGGCGGGCCTCGAGCAGTTCTTC.

The J gene is TRBJ1-1, the V gene TRBV19; D might be TRBD1 (6 bases). Germline lookup yields CDR1 LNHDA and CDR2 SQIVND (reference sequence). The ends were cut back, 3 bases at V and 0 bases at J, with 11 bases in the middle. The CDR3 is 15 amino acids. CDR3 nucleotide sequence: TGTGCCAGTAGTATGGGGGCGCTCATGAACACTGAAGCTTTCTTT. It translates to CASSMGALMNTEAFF.

V and J are TRBV11-2 and TRBJ2-1, with TRBD2 matching 10 bases. This CDR3 spans 17 amino acids. Germline CDR1 and CDR2: SGHAT and FQNNGV. With 6 bases clipped from V and 8 bases from J, the junction kept 16 bases outside the gene matches. The CDR3 region is CASRRWASGRLMDEQFF. The DNA of the CDR3 is TGTGCCAGCAGGAGATGGGCTAGCGGGAGACTTATGGATGAGCAGTTCTTC. Drawing the rest from reference TRBV11-2 and TRBJ2-1, the complete variable domain is EAGVAQSPRYKIIEKRQSVAFWCNPISGHATLYWYQQILGQGPKLLIQFQNNGVVDDSQLPKDRFSAERLKGVDSTLKIQPAKLEDSAVYLCASRRWASGRLMDEQFFGPGTRLTVL.

The chain couples TRBV27 to TRBJ1-2; TRBD1 matches at 8 bases. Germline V CDR1 and CDR2: MNHEY, SMNVEV (reference sequence). The CDR3 contains 13 residues. The J segment lost 1 base and the V segment lost 8 bases, leaving 3 bases of the junction unmatched. CDR3 amino acids: CASGTGYNYGYTF. For the CDR3, the DNA is TGTGCCAGCGGGACAGGCTATAACTATGGCTACACCTTC.

The chain uses TRBV6-5 and TRBJ1-3; D call uncertain. Germline V gene data show CDR1 as MNHEY and CDR2 as SVGAGI. Deletions cut 2 bases from V and 2 bases from J, with 4 bases between. The CDR3 is made up of 13 amino acids. In nucleotides, the CDR3 is TGTGCCAGCAGTTACGCTACTGGAAACACCATATATTTT. It is translated as CASSYATGNTIYF.

The V call is TRBV14, the J call TRBJ2-7; 9 nucleotides align to TRBD1. CDR1 is SGHDN and CDR2 is FVKESK in the germline V gene. The CDR3 totals 14 residues. V gave up 4 bases and J gave up 6 bases; unmatched junction bases: 7. This CDR3 is CASSRGQGRIEQYF. Here the CDR3 DNA reads TGTGCCAGCAGCCGGGGACAGGGTCGCATCGAGCAGTACTTC.

The chain employs TRBV19 and TRBJ1-1; tentative D call: TRBD1 (5 bases). With 0 bases removed from V and 11 bases from J, the gap between germline ends came to 13 bases. This CDR3 comprises 13 residues. Germline V CDR1 and CDR2: LNHDA, SQIVND (reference sequence). The CDR3 region is CASSIEKQEKAFF. Written as DNA, the CDR3 is TGTGCCAGTAGTATAGAAAAACAGGAAAAGGCTTTCTTT.

This clone has a single count. The chain carries TRBV5-4 and TRBJ2-7, with D tentatively TRBD2 (6 bases). V dropped 4 bases and J dropped 6 bases, with 20 bases sitting between them. From germline, CDR1 is SGHNT and CDR2 YYREEE (reference sequence). The CDR3 is made up of 15 amino acids. CDR3: CASSGTGTQGVEQYF. The CDR3 bases are TGTGCCAGCAGCGGTACCGGGACTCAAGGGGTCGAGCAGTACTTC.

This clone was seen a single time. This chain connects TRBV4-2 to TRBJ2-5; 9 nucleotides line up with TRBD2. CDR1 is LGHNA, CDR2 YNFKEQ, per germline. The CDR3 contains 15 residues. With V trimmed by 0 bases and J by 5 bases, 4 bases remained unmatched. DNA for the CDR3: TGTGCCAGCAGCCAAGAGGCGGGAGGGCCTGAGACCCAGTACTTC. Its translation is CASSQEAGGPETQYF.